Following are 22 T cell receptor beta chains from one sample sequenced in a study of T-cell memory formation after mild COVID-19. One entry per CDR3 protein results from TCRdb running MiXCR on the 5' RACE reads. This sample carries about 390,000 distinct CDR3 sequences, around a fifth of them seen once, and the ten largest clones take approximately 12%. Sequences were obtained from PBMCs or a T cell subset sorted from them (not recorded which). These receptors came from an adult woman who had mild COVID-19 (a few samples of this study predate the infection). Cell type and time point are not known.

This sequence joins TRBV5-1 and TRBJ1-1, with 9 bases aligning to TRBD1. Germline V lookup: CDR1 SGHRS, CDR2 YFSETQ. The CDR3 runs 14 residues. The junction had 6 bases not matched to a gene; V was cut back by 3 bases and J by 6 bases. In nucleotides, the CDR3 is TGCGCCAGCAGCTCCCGGGACAGGGTCCCTGAAGCTTTCTTT. Protein sequence: CASSSRDRVPEAFF.

This clonotype was observed many times. The chain employs TRBV5-1 and TRBJ2-7; 12 nucleotides agree with TRBD2. The CDR3 runs to 13 residues. Germline V lookup: CDR1 SGHRS, CDR2 YFSETQ. V gave up 4 bases and J gave up 9 bases; unmatched junction bases: 5. CDR3 DNA: TGCGCCAGCAGCGTCGGACTAGCGGGGATGCAGTACTTC. This sequence encodes CASSVGLAGMQYF.

This clonotype was seen only a few times. The chain combines TRBV24-1 with TRBJ2-3; D is tentatively TRBD1 or TRBD2 (5 bases each). From germline, CDR1 is KGHDR and CDR2 SFDVKD. V was cut by 0 bases and J by 4 bases, with 10 bases left in between. The CDR3 totals 15 residues. The CDR3 loop reads CATSDLTGTADTQYF. DNA of the CDR3: TGTGCCACCAGTGATTTGACCGGGACGGCAGATACGCAGTATTTT.

The chain has TRBV20-1 and TRBJ1-1, with 12 bases matching TRBD1. Losses at the gene ends were 3 bases for V and 3 bases for J; bases not matched to a gene: 5. Germline CDR1 DFQATT, CDR2 SNEGSKA (reference sequence). The CDR3 covers 15 residues. This CDR3 reads CSARRDRGLDTEAFF. The CDR3 bases are TGCAGTGCTAGGAGGGACAGGGGGCTGGACACTGAAGCTTTCTTT.

This clonotype appeared a few times. The chain combines TRBV7-2 with TRBJ1-1; weak D call: TRBD1 (5 bases). Germline V gene lookup returns CDR1 SGHTA and CDR2 FQGNSA. The CDR3 contains 14 residues. V was clipped by 4 bases and J by 5 bases, with 14 bases between them. For the CDR3, the DNA is TGTGCCAGCAGCTCCAGCCCGACAGTAACTGAAGCTTTCTTT. It yields the protein CASSSSPTVTEAFF. Full variable domain (remainder filled in from reference TRBV7-2 and TRBJ1-1): GAGVSQSPSNKVTEKGKDVELRCDPISGHTALYWYRQSLGQGLEFLIYFQGNSAPDKSGLPSDRFSAERTGGSVSTLTIQRTQQEDSAVYLCASSSSPTVTEAFFGQGTRLTVV.

V usage is TRBV7-2 and J usage is TRBJ2-1; the D gene is possibly TRBD2 (6 bases). The V gene lost 6 bases and the J gene lost 5 bases, with 8 bases spanning the gap. The CDR3 is 12 amino acids. The germline V gene encodes CDR1 SGHTA and CDR2 FQGNSA. The CDR3 DNA sequence: TGTGCCAGCAGGGGGGGAGACAATGAGCAGTTCTTC. Its translation: CASRGGDNEQFF.

This clonotype came up a few times. This sequence joins TRBV4-3 and TRBJ2-2; D possibly uses TRBD1 or TRBD2 (6 bases each). The CDR3 totals 15 residues. V shed 0 bases and J shed 6 bases, with 11 bases lying between them. The germline gives CDR1 LGHNA, CDR2 YSLEER. The CDR3: CASSQDVRGAGELFF. Here the CDR3 DNA reads TGCGCCAGCAGCCAAGATGTAAGGGGGGCCGGGGAGCTGTTTTTT.

This clonotype occurred many times. This sequence joins TRBV6-6 and TRBJ1-1; D gene ambiguous. V was shortened by 0 bases and J by 1 base, with 18 bases between the two germline ends. CDR3 length: 18 amino acids. Germline V CDR1 and CDR2: MNHNY, SVGAGI (reference sequence). The CDR3 here is CASSYSRSWEAPNTEAFF. The CDR3 DNA reads as TGTGCCAGCAGTTACTCGAGAAGTTGGGAGGCGCCGAACACTGAAGCTTTCTTT.

The gene calls are TRBV12-3 or TRBV12-4 and TRBJ2-5, with 8 bases matching TRBD2. V was pared by 1 base and J by 13 bases, with 5 bases of the junction left unmatched. The CDR3 contains 12 residues. CDR3 in DNA: TGTGCCAGCAGTTTAGGTCACCGGGAGGGGTACTTC. Its translation is CASSLGHREGYF.

This chain links TRBV5-1 with TRBJ2-5; the D gene is possibly TRBD2 (6 bases). CDR1 is SGHRS, CDR2 YFSETQ, per germline. Trimming removed 0 bases at V and 0 bases at J, with 12 bases between. This CDR3 is built from 16 residues. CDR3 DNA: TGCGCCAGCAGCTTGGAGACTAGACCGTACCAAGAGACCCAGTACTTC. Residues: CASSLETRPYQETQYF.

Worth noting for this clonotype: The limits of the CDR3 on the DNA are not certain, so only TCRdb's listed CDR3 is given. CDR3 amino acids: CASSSSNRGFSYYGYTF. The V gene is TRBV6-5, the J gene TRBJ1-2; the D call in the table, TRBD1, was not verified against the DNA. Germline-derived CDR1 and CDR2 are MNHEY and SVGAGI. The CDR3 contains 17 residues when both ends are counted.

The chain couples TRBV20-1 to TRBJ1-5, with 7 nucleotides matching TRBD1. Unmatched junction bases numbered 7, after V lost 4 bases and J lost 4 bases. Germline values: CDR1 DFQATT, CDR2 SNEGSKA (reference sequence). This CDR3 spans 14 amino acids. The CDR3 loop is CSAIWDSENQPQHF. In DNA, the CDR3 is TGCAGTGCTATATGGGACAGCGAAAATCAGCCCCAGCATTTT.

This clonotype has only a few counts. The CDR3 sequence is CASSISGRVNEQFF. CDR3 nucleotides: TGTGCCAGCAGCATTAGCGGGAGAGTCAATGAGCAGTTCTTC. This sequence joins TRBV7-2 and TRBJ2-1; TRBD2 aligns across 9 bases. The CDR3 spans 14 residues. From germline, CDR1 is SGHTA and CDR2 FQGNSA. The V and J ends lost 5 bases and 6 bases, in that order; junction bases with no gene match: 5.

The chain joins TRBV27 to TRBJ2-7, with a weak D call TRBD1 (5 bases). CDR3 size: 12 residues. The germline gives CDR1 MNHEY, CDR2 SMNVEV (reference sequence). With 3 bases removed from V and 5 bases from J, the gap between germline ends came to 8 bases. For the CDR3, the DNA is TGTGCCAGCAGTTTCCCAGGGAACGAGCAGTACTTC. This codes for CASSFPGNEQYF.

The chain carries TRBV7-8 and TRBJ2-1; TRBD2 is a possible D gene (5 bases). Between the trimmed V and J ends, which lost 1 base and 7 bases, there was a span of 11 bases. CDR1 and CDR2 from the germline V gene are SGHVS and FQNEAQ. The CDR3 loop spans 14 amino acids. The CDR3 DNA is TGTGCCAGCAGCTTAGTCCGGGGTAAGAATGAGCAGTTCTTC. Translating it yields CASSLVRGKNEQFF.

The V call is TRBV7-2, the J call TRBJ2-3; possibly TRBD1 or TRBD2 for D (7 bases each). Germline CDR1 SGHTA, CDR2 FQGNSA. CDR3 length equals 15 residues. V lost 0 bases, J lost 5 bases, and 12 bases lay in between. CDR3 bases: TGTGCCAGCAGCTTAGCGCAGGGGGGGCGAGATACGCAGTATTTT. Protein product: CASSLAQGGRDTQYF.

CDR3 loop: CASSMVGGWSYEQYF. CDR3 bases: TGCGCCAGCAGCATGGTGGGGGGCTGGTCCTACGAGCAGTACTTC. The rearrangement links TRBV5-1 to TRBJ2-7; D may be TRBD1 or TRBD2 (6 bases each). Germline CDR1 reads SGHRS; CDR2 reads YFSETQ. V was clipped by 4 bases and J by 1 base, with 15 bases between them. The CDR3 is 15 amino acids.

This clonotype came up a few times. The gene calls are TRBV20-1 and TRBJ2-1; TRBD2 aligns across 8 bases. Germline assignment: CDR1 DFQATT and CDR2 SNEGSKA (reference sequence). Trimming removed 0 bases from V and 4 bases from J; junction bases left unmatched: 8. The CDR3 covers 16 residues. The CDR3 region has the DNA TGCAGTGCTAGAGATTCCGCCGCTAGCGGGTACAATGAGCAGTTCTTC. This encodes CSARDSAASGYNEQFF.

This clonotype was seen many times. CDR3 in amino acids: CSARADMSNQPQHF. The CDR3 bases are TGCAGTGCTAGAGCCGACATGAGCAATCAGCCCCAGCATTTT. J is TRBJ1-5 and V is TRBV20-1; D call uncertain. Per the germline V gene, CDR1 is DFQATT and CDR2 is SNEGSKA (reference sequence). The CDR3 contains 14 residues. The germline V and J ends were trimmed by 1 base and 1 base, with 8 bases remaining between them.

This clonotype occurred a few times. The genes are TRBV7-2 and TRBJ2-4, with D possibly matching TRBD2 (5 bases). V lost 3 bases and J 8 bases, leaving 14 bases between the germline ends. The CDR3 consists of 14 residues. Germline assignment: CDR1 SGHTA and CDR2 FQGNSA. CDR3 sequence: CASSLDFRAYIQYF. CDR3 bases: TGTGCCAGCAGCTTGGACTTTCGAGCTTACATTCAGTACTTC.

In its sample, this clonotype was seen a few times. CDR3 amino acids: CAWRRLAGGSEQFF. CDR3 coding DNA: TGTGCCTGGAGAAGACTAGCGGGAGGTAGTGAGCAGTTCTTC. The chain is built from TRBV30 and TRBJ2-1; TRBD2 matches 13 bases. This CDR3 spans 14 amino acids. Unmatched junction bases numbered 5, after V lost 3 bases and J lost 9 bases. Germline lookup yields CDR1 GTSNPN and CDR2 SVGIG (reference sequence).

This clonotype was counted between two and nine times. The chain uses TRBV4-2 and TRBJ2-1, with 10 bases identical to TRBD2. Germline values: CDR1 LGHNA, CDR2 YNFKEQ. The CDR3 is made up of 16 amino acids. Unmatched junction bases numbered 7, after V lost 0 bases and J lost 8 bases. CDR3 region: CASSQELRSGGDEQFF. CDR3 in DNA: TGTGCCAGCAGCCAAGAGCTGCGGAGCGGGGGGGATGAGCAGTTCTTC.